This TCR beta chain was documented in a study of T cell responses to AZD1222 COVID-19 vaccine. The CDR3 has 15 residues. CDR1 and CDR2 from the germline V gene are SGHTA and FQGTGA. V was shortened by 2 bases and J by 8 bases, with 16 bases between the two germline ends. Generated by immunoSEQ multiplex PCR, the TCRdb table keeps only in-frame clones and is missing some. The data hold about 120,000 clones, with 70% to 90% observed a single time. The sequence came from an adult in good health. The rearrangement uses TRBV7-3 and TRBJ2-1, with a tentative D call TRBD1 (6 bases). Specimen: peripheral blood, collected on day 0 of AZD1222 vaccination. The CDR3 here is CASSLWQGPLDEQFF. Written as DNA, the CDR3 is TGTGCCAGCAGCTTATGGCAGGGGCCGTTGGATGAGCAGTTCTTC.